These 24 T cell receptor beta chains were all obtained from the same sample, sequenced in a study of post-analysis software for immune sequencing data (dated by TCRdb to about 2015). Summary of the overall study and its limitations: Significantly higher frequencies in patients than in controls were found for five or six TRBV segments, including TRBV5-6, TRBV5-1 and TRBV20-1.

Their specific antigens are unknown. Libraries were built with PCR. The instrument was an Illumina HiSeq 2500. To reduce PCR and sequencing biases, unique molecular identifiers were incorporated into the TCR beta cDNA libraries. TCRdb trimmed public reads at Q25 via fastp, called clones via MiXCR and kept in-frame beta chains. A single entry per CDR3 protein holds the most common genes and DNA from its merged rows. The sample data list about 540,000 distinct CDR3 sequences, and 34% of these were observed just once. In total, the top ten clones hold about 5.6% of the sample. Specimen: blood. The receptors stem from a girl aged 2-17 years with multiple sclerosis.

J is TRBJ2-6 and V is TRBV20-1, with D unresolved. The CDR3 runs 18 residues. Trimming shortened V by 1 base and J by 0 bases, and 16 bases separated the two germline ends. The germline V gene encodes CDR1 DFQATT and CDR2 SNEGSKA (reference sequence). The CDR3 DNA sequence: TGCAGTGCTAGAGTCCGGACCCCCGGTCCCTCTGGGGCCAACGTCCTGACTTTC. Translation: CSARVRTPGPSGANVLTF.

The gene calls are TRBV7-3 and TRBJ2-3; D uncertain. The CDR3 consists of 13 residues. The V end was cut by 5 bases, the J end by 3 bases, with 9 bases between. Germline V gives CDR1 SGHTA, CDR2 FQGTGA. Here the CDR3 DNA reads TGTGCCAGCAGCGCCGTCATGACAGATACGCAGTATTTT. The encoded protein is CASSAVMTDTQYF.

This rearrangement joins TRBV5-5 to TRBJ1-5; TRBD1 matches at 7 bases. Per the germline V gene, CDR1 is SGHKS and CDR2 is YYEKEE (reference sequence). This CDR3 has 18 amino acids. The V segment lost 8 bases and the J segment 0 bases; nucleotides outside the gene matches: 17. CDR3 sequence (DNA): TGTGCCAGTAGTTCTATAGGGGGCCCCTCTTATAGCAATCAGCCCCAGCATTTT. Protein sequence: CASSSIGGPSYSNQPQHF.

The table lists this clonotype with a few counts. The chain couples TRBV5-4 to TRBJ2-7; TRBD1 might be the D (6 bases). Trimming took off 4 bases at V and 6 bases at J, with 11 bases between the two ends. The CDR3 runs to 12 residues. Germline V gene lookup returns CDR1 SGHNT and CDR2 YYREEE (reference sequence). The CDR3 loop is CASSITGPEQYF. The CDR3 DNA is TGTGCCAGCAGCATAACAGGGCCCGAGCAGTACTTC.

This chain uses TRBV4-1 with TRBJ2-5; TRBD1 might be the D (6 bases). The CDR3 totals 16 residues. The germline V gene encodes CDR1 MGHRA and CDR2 YSYEKL. The V end was cut by 0 bases, the J end by 4 bases, with 15 bases between. CDR3 coding DNA: TGCGCCAGCAGCCAAGATCCAGGGGATGGTCGAGAGACCCAGTACTTC. It yields the protein CASSQDPGDGRETQYF.

This clonotype appeared a few times. V gene TRBV18 combines with J gene TRBJ1-4, with D hard to call. V was clipped by 2 bases and J by 4 bases, with 8 bases between them. The CDR3 loop spans 14 amino acids. Germline V gives CDR1 KGHSH, CDR2 LQKENI. CDR3 nucleotides: TGTGCCAGCTCACCATGGGCCGGTAATGAAAAACTGTTTTTT. Translating it yields CASSPWAGNEKLFF.

For this clonotype: The DNA is omitted, as the CDR3 cannot be located on it reliably, and the CDR3 follows TCRdb's listing. The gene calls are TRBV15 and TRBJ1-1; the D call in the table, TRBD1, was not verified against the DNA. The CDR3 is 20 residues long, ends included. Germline loops: CDR1 LNHNV, CDR2 YYDKDF (reference sequence). CDR3 protein: CATSRSPLWAGEEGTLKLSF.

V gene TRBV4-1 combines with J gene TRBJ1-5; 7 nucleotides agree with TRBD1. After removal of 7 bases from V and 2 bases from J, the junction contained 8 bases not matched to a gene. From germline, CDR1 is MGHRA and CDR2 YSYEKL. The CDR3 covers 15 residues. The CDR3 spells CASTLTGVGNQPQHF. The CDR3 DNA reads TGCGCCAGCACCCTAACAGGGGTAGGCAATCAGCCCCAGCATTTT.

The chain couples TRBV13 to TRBJ2-5; TRBD2 matches at 11 bases. The J call could be wrong; TRBJ2-7 is a better fit for the DNA end. The CDR3 is 17 amino acids. CDR1 and CDR2 from the germline V gene are PRHDT and FYEKMQ (reference sequence). As DNA, the CDR3 is TGTGCCAGCAGCTCCTACACTAGCGGGGGATCCCCCTACGAGCAGTACTTC. It codes for CASSSYTSGGSPYEQYF.

The table lists this clonotype with a few counts. V is TRBV12-3 or TRBV12-4 and J is TRBJ1-1; D possibly corresponds to TRBD1 (6 bases). Trimming took off 5 bases at V and 1 base at J, with 14 bases between the two ends. The CDR3 sequence is 15 residues long. The DNA for the CDR3 is TGTGCCAGCAGTGTCCACAGGGTGGGGAACACTGAAGCTTTCTTT. This sequence encodes CASSVHRVGNTEAFF.

This clonotype was found many times. The CDR3 loop is CASSLIAPPNEQFF. The CDR3 DNA reads as TGTGCCAGCAGCTTAATTGCGCCCCCCAATGAGCAGTTCTTC. This chain uses TRBV7-3 with TRBJ2-1; D unresolved. V was pared by 1 base and J by 6 bases, with 10 bases between. The CDR3 is 14 residues long. Germline-derived CDR1 and CDR2 are SGHTA and FQGTGA. Variable domain in full (rest from reference TRBV7-3 and TRBJ2-1): GAGVSQTPSNKVTEKGKYVELRCDPISGHTALYWYRQSLGQGPEFLIYFQGTGAADDSGLPNDRFFAVRPEGSVSTLKIQRTERGDSAVYLCASSLIAPPNEQFFGPGTRLTVL.

This clonotype was seen a few times. The chain is built from TRBV7-9 and TRBJ2-1, with 7 bases that match TRBD1. Germline assignment: CDR1 SEHNR and CDR2 FQNEAQ (reference sequence). V gave up 5 bases and J gave up 3 bases; unmatched junction bases: 10. This CDR3 contains 16 residues. The CDR3 sequence: CASSPRTGNRYNEQFF. CDR3 sequence (DNA): TGTGCCAGCAGCCCCAGGACAGGTAACCGCTACAATGAGCAGTTCTTC. Complete variable domain (other parts from reference TRBV7-9 and TRBJ2-1): DTGVSQNPRHKITKRGQNVTFRCDPISEHNRLYWYRQTLGQGPEFLTYFQNEAQLEKSRLLSDRFSAERPKGSFSTLEIQRTEQGDSAMYLCASSPRTGNRYNEQFFGPGTRLTVL.

The V call is TRBV3-1, the J call TRBJ2-7; D is ambiguous. Germline assignment: CDR1 LGHDT and CDR2 YNNKEL (reference sequence). The CDR3 extends over 13 amino acids. Deletions cut 3 bases from V and 6 bases from J, with 12 bases between. This CDR3 is CASSHPPPSEQYF. DNA of the CDR3: TGTGCCAGCAGCCATCCTCCCCCAAGCGAGCAGTACTTC.

This clonotype was counted between two and nine times. The chain joins TRBV4-2 to TRBJ2-1, with 10 bases that match TRBD2. V lost 1 base, J lost 2 bases, and 5 bases stayed unmatched. The CDR3 loop spans 17 amino acids. Per germline, CDR1 LGHNA and CDR2 YNFKEQ. The CDR3 sequence is CASSQGPLAGAYNEQFF. The CDR3 DNA follows: TGTGCCAGCAGCCAAGGTCCCCTAGCGGGGGCCTACAATGAGCAGTTCTTC.

This clonotype was observed a handful of times. V and J are TRBV5-1 and TRBJ2-7; 8 bases are a match to TRBD1. The J call is doubtful: the DNA matches TRBJ2-5 better. Looked up from germline, CDR1 is SGHRS and CDR2 is YFSETQ. The CDR3 sequence is 14 residues long. In nucleotides, the CDR3 is TGCGCCAGCCAAGAATCACAGGGGGGCGAGACCCAGTACTTC. Its translation is CASQESQGGETQYF.

J is TRBJ2-1 and V is TRBV25-1, with 8 bases identical to TRBD1. This CDR3 is built from 18 residues. V lost 1 base to trimming and J lost 2 bases; unmatched junction nucleotides: 10. Germline V gene lookup returns CDR1 MGHDK and CDR2 SYGVNS. The CDR3 here is CASSESRTGTMTYNEQFF. For the CDR3, the DNA is TGTGCCAGCAGTGAATCTCGGACAGGGACGATGACCTACAATGAGCAGTTCTTC.

In DNA form, the CDR3 reads TGCGCCAGCAGCCTAAGCCCGGACGGGAATACGCAGTATTTT. Translating gives CASSLSPDGNTQYF. The genes are TRBV4-1 and TRBJ2-3; possible D gene TRBD2, 5 bases. The CDR3 sequence is 14 residues long. V was pared by 4 bases and J by 7 bases, with 15 bases between. Germline V gives CDR1 MGHRA, CDR2 YSYEKL.

This clonotype was seen only a few times. The V call is TRBV6-1, the J call TRBJ2-7, with D perhaps matching TRBD2 (6 bases). The CDR3 extends over 14 amino acids. Germline CDR1 and CDR2: MNHNS and SASEGT. The V gene lost 1 base and the J gene lost 3 bases, with 10 bases spanning the gap. The CDR3 bases are TGTGCCAGCAGTGAAGGAATGGAGGGCTACGAGCAGTACTTC. This sequence encodes CASSEGMEGYEQYF.

This clonotype was counted between two and nine times. The chain is built from TRBV7-3 and TRBJ1-2, with TRBD1 matching 8 bases. Germline V gene sequence: CDR1 SGHTA, CDR2 FQGTGA. V shed 5 bases, J shed 2 bases, and the junction held 7 bases outside the gene matches. This CDR3 spans 15 amino acids. CDR3 in DNA: TGTGCCAGCAGCCCGACAGGGGACGCCAACTATGGCTACACCTTC. This translates into CASSPTGDANYGYTF.

This clonotype came up a few times. This rearrangement joins TRBV6-6 to TRBJ1-5; D is ambiguous. The V gene's germline CDR1 is MNHNY and CDR2 SVGAGI (reference sequence). The CDR3 loop spans 13 amino acids. With 4 bases removed from V and 12 bases from J, the gap between germline ends came to 16 bases. The CDR3 nucleotides read TGTGCCAGCAGTTCCCCTCGTCCGGATGACCAGCATTTT. Amino acids: CASSSPRPDDQHF.

The chain recombines TRBV18 with TRBJ2-7, with D uncertain. Trimming shortened V by 5 bases and J by 6 bases, and 17 bases separated the two germline ends. CDR1 and CDR2 from the germline V gene are KGHSH and LQKENI. The CDR3 loop spans 14 amino acids. The DNA for the CDR3 is TGTGCCAGCTCAGCCATCCAGGCTCCGGGCGAGCAGTACTTC. Protein sequence: CASSAIQAPGEQYF.

CDR3 DNA sequence: TGCAGTGCTGGGGTAAATGAGCAGTTCTTC. Translation gives CSAGVNEQFF. The chain uses TRBV20-1 and TRBJ2-1, with no clear D. The CDR3 consists of 10 residues. The V end lost 5 bases, the J end lost 7 bases, and 6 bases lay between the germline ends. Per the germline V gene, CDR1 is DFQATT and CDR2 is SNEGSKA (reference sequence).

The V call is TRBV13, the J call TRBJ1-2; the D gene is possibly TRBD1 (6 bases). The germline V gene encodes CDR1 PRHDT and CDR2 FYEKMQ (reference sequence). The CDR3 length is 15 residues. Trimming cost V 2 bases and J 4 bases, with 14 bases left between them. CDR3 bases: TGTGCCAGCAGCTTAAAAACGGGGGGCTTCTATGGCTACACCTTC. Amino acid sequence: CASSLKTGGFYGYTF.

V usage is TRBV7-3 and J usage is TRBJ2-1; weak D call: TRBD2 (6 bases). The CDR3 is 14 residues long. Per germline, CDR1 SGHTA and CDR2 FQGTGA. The ends were cut back, 8 bases at V and 3 bases at J, with 14 bases in the middle. The CDR3 sequence: CASGAAGLYNEQFF. CDR3 coding DNA: TGTGCCAGCGGGGCGGCGGGGCTCTACAATGAGCAGTTCTTC.